The 23 T cell receptor beta chains below all came from one sample that was sequenced in a study of blood T cell repertoires in COVID-19. Sequenced by immunoSEQ multiplex PCR; TCRdb stores in-frame clones only, minus some. The top ten hold around 0.97% of the sample, which has some 300,000 clones, 90% seen once. Sample: peripheral blood. The receptors originated from a woman aged 40 to 49 with COVID-19, enrolled during active disease.

The chain has TRBV13 and TRBJ2-1; 12 bases agree with TRBD2. This CDR3 spans 14 amino acids. CDR1 and CDR2 from the germline V gene are PRHDT and FYEKMQ (reference sequence). The J segment lost 15 bases and the V segment lost 4 bases, leaving 10 bases of the junction unmatched. The CDR3 nucleotides read TGTGCCAGCAGCTGGCGGACTAGCGGGGCGATGGGGTTCTTC. This translates into CASSWRTSGAMGFF.

V and J are TRBV28 and TRBJ1-4, with D uncertain. The germline V gene has CDR1 MDHEN and CDR2 SYDVKM. The V gene lost 5 bases and the J gene lost 3 bases, with 13 bases spanning the gap. CDR3 length equals 15 residues. CDR3 residues: CASSTPNGANEKLFF. CDR3 coding DNA: TGTGCCAGCAGTACACCCAACGGGGCTAATGAAAAACTGTTTTTT.

The J gene is TRBJ2-3, the V gene TRBV14; D is unclear. This CDR3 has 12 residues. Germline loops: CDR1 SGHDN, CDR2 FVKESK. Trimming pared 6 bases from V and 5 bases from J, leaving 9 bases between. The CDR3 region has the DNA TGTGCCAGCAGTCAGTTATTAGATACGCAGTATTTT. Translated: CASSQLLDTQYF.

This clone was observed a handful of times. This chain connects TRBV18 to TRBJ2-7; TRBD1 matches at 9 bases. Germline V gives CDR1 KGHSH, CDR2 LQKENI. Unmatched junction bases numbered 4, after V lost 2 bases and J lost 2 bases. CDR3 length: 15 amino acids. CDR3 region: CASSPRDRAPYEQYF. CDR3 in DNA: TGTGCCAGCTCACCAAGGGACAGGGCCCCCTACGAGCAGTACTTC.

The chain joins TRBV18 to TRBJ2-3; tentative D call: TRBD1 (5 bases). Trimming took 3 bases from V and 2 from J, leaving 15 bases between them. Looked up from germline, CDR1 is KGHSH and CDR2 is LQKENI. The CDR3 contains 16 residues. CDR3 DNA sequence: TGTGCCAGCTCACCCCTGGGGCAGGGCACCACAGATACGCAGTATTTT. Its protein product is CASSPLGQGTTDTQYF.

The rearrangement uses TRBV28 and TRBJ2-4, with 9 bases fitting TRBD1. From germline, CDR1 is MDHEN and CDR2 SYDVKM. The J segment lost 6 bases and the V segment lost 4 bases, leaving 10 bases of the junction unmatched. The CDR3 is 16 residues long. DNA of the CDR3: TGTGCCAGCAGTTCCTCCCCGGGACAGGGTTCAAACATTCAGTACTTC. Translation gives CASSSSPGQGSNIQYF.

This clone was detected only a few times. The genes are TRBV7-3 and TRBJ2-7, with TRBD1 identical over 7 bases. J gave up 5 bases and V 4 bases, and 11 bases lay outside the gene matches. Per the germline V gene, CDR1 is SGHTA and CDR2 is FQGTGA. The CDR3 covers 15 residues. This CDR3 is CASSYRQGSIDEQYF. The DNA of the CDR3 is TGTGCCAGCAGCTACAGACAGGGAAGTATCGACGAGCAGTACTTC.

This clone was recorded once. V is TRBV7-2 and J is TRBJ2-1; TRBD2 matches at 8 bases. This CDR3 has 16 residues. V gave up 1 base and J gave up 7 bases; unmatched junction bases: 9. Looked up from germline, CDR1 is SGHTA and CDR2 is FQGNSA. The CDR3, as DNA: TGTGCCAGCAGCTTAGAAGACGGGAGGGCCGCGAATGAGCAGTTCTTC. Protein sequence: CASSLEDGRAANEQFF.

This sequence joins TRBV3-1 (or the pseudogene TRBV3-2) and TRBJ2-7; D unresolved. This CDR3 spans 13 amino acids. Germline CDR1 and CDR2: LGHDT and YNNKEL (reference sequence). V lost 0 bases and J lost 4, with 7 bases in between. The CDR3 region has the DNA TGTGCCAGCAGCCAAGATTTAGAATACGAGCAGTACTTC. It encodes CASSQDLEYEQYF.

CDR3 loop: CASSLIAGDYTGELFF. The DNA for the CDR3 is TGTGCCAGCAGCTTAATAGCGGGAGATTATACCGGGGAGCTGTTTTTT. This rearrangement joins TRBV7-2 to TRBJ2-2, with TRBD2 matching over 9 bases. The trim removed 2 bases at V and 5 bases at J, leaving 6 bases unmatched. The germline V gene has CDR1 SGHTA and CDR2 FQGNSA. The CDR3 consists of 16 residues.

This chain joins TRBV4-3 and TRBJ1-4; possibly TRBD1 for D (5 bases). V was clipped by 1 base and J by 0 bases, with 15 bases between them. Germline V lookup: CDR1 LGHNA, CDR2 YSLEER. CDR3 length: 18 amino acids. DNA for the CDR3: TGCGCCAGCAGCCAAGTCGCCGGGCGGGGCGCAACTAATGAAAAACTGTTTTTT. This sequence encodes CASSQVAGRGATNEKLFF.

The chain's CDR3 is CASSLLGARGNTIYF. The DNA of the CDR3 is TGTGCCAGCAGTTTACTGGGGGCGCGGGGAAACACCATATATTTT. The chain joins TRBV27 to TRBJ1-3; perhaps TRBD1 as D (6 bases). The CDR3 extends over 15 amino acids. Trimming took 2 bases from V and 4 from J, leaving 12 bases between them. The germline gives CDR1 MNHEY, CDR2 SMNVEV (reference sequence).

The gene calls are TRBV27 and TRBJ1-1; D uncertain. The V end was cut by 3 bases, the J end by 1 base, with 15 bases between. Germline V lookup: CDR1 MNHEY, CDR2 SMNVEV (reference sequence). CDR3 length: 16 amino acids. The CDR3 sequence is CASSFLSSSGNTEAFF. CDR3 DNA: TGTGCCAGCAGTTTTCTGAGCTCGTCTGGGAACACTGAAGCTTTCTTT.

The chain uses TRBV18 and TRBJ2-5; a possible D gene is TRBD1 (5 bases). The CDR3 spans 13 residues. Trimming stripped 1 base from V and 4 bases from J, with 7 bases between. CDR1 is KGHSH, CDR2 LQKENI, per germline. In nucleotides, the CDR3 is TGTGCCAGCTCACCACTCAGGGCAGAGACCCAGTACTTC. It is translated as CASSPLRAETQYF. The full variable domain, in which reference TRBV18 and TRBJ2-5 provide the parts outside the CDR3, is NAGVMQNPRHLVRRRGQEARLRCSPMKGHSHVYWYRQLPEEGLKFMVYLQKENIIDESGMPKERFSAEFPKEGPSILRIQQVVRGDSAAYFCASSPLRAETQYFGPGTRLLVL.

V and J are TRBV7-2 and TRBJ2-5; 13 nucleotides line up with TRBD2. Unmatched junction bases numbered 6, after V lost 3 bases and J lost 2 bases. Per the germline V gene, CDR1 is SGHTA and CDR2 is FQGNSA. The CDR3 has 17 residues. The CDR3 DNA is TGTGCCAGCAGCTTGACTAGCGGGGGGATACCTCAAGAGACCCAGTACTTC. Encoded protein: CASSLTSGGIPQETQYF.

The rearrangement joins TRBV3-1 (or the pseudogene TRBV3-2) to TRBJ1-2; D is unclear. In germline, CDR1 is LGHDT, CDR2 YNNKEL (reference sequence). The CDR3 covers 13 residues. Trimming pared 1 base from V and 8 bases from J, leaving 11 bases between. As DNA, the CDR3 is TGTGCCAGCAGCCAAGGACACGATACCGGCTACACCTTC. This encodes CASSQGHDTGYTF.

The chain carries TRBV24-1 and TRBJ2-2; 8 bases map to TRBD2. V shed 1 base and J 5 bases; nucleotides not matched to a gene: 5. The germline V gene encodes CDR1 KGHDR and CDR2 SFDVKD. This CDR3 has 16 residues. In DNA form, the CDR3 reads TGTGCCACCAGTGATTTCGGGGGGGCCAGGACCGGGGAGCTGTTTTTT. This encodes CATSDFGGARTGELFF.

The chain joins TRBV6-1 to TRBJ2-5, with 7 bases identical to TRBD2. V gave up 6 bases and J gave up 1 base; unmatched junction bases: 11. From germline, CDR1 is MNHNS and CDR2 SASEGT. This CDR3 comprises 16 residues. The DNA of the CDR3 is TGTGCCAGCAGAGAAACTCCAGCGGGGCTCCAAGAGACCCAGTACTTC. It yields the protein CASRETPAGLQETQYF.

This chain connects TRBV5-8 to TRBJ2-4; 8 bases line up with TRBD1. V was pared by 4 bases and J by 6 bases, with 9 bases of the junction left unmatched. CDR1 SGHTS and CDR2 YDEGEE come from the germline V gene. The CDR3 sequence is 15 residues long. The chain's CDR3 is CASSLRTGMGNIQYF. CDR3 in DNA: TGTGCCAGCAGCCTTAGGACAGGGATGGGAAACATTCAGTACTTC.

The CDR3 region is CASSFRTGGFEQYF. Written as DNA, the CDR3 is TGCGCCAGCAGCTTTAGAACAGGGGGCTTCGAGCAGTACTTC. V is TRBV5-1 and J is TRBJ2-7; 9 bases match TRBD1. The junction had 6 bases not matched to a gene; V was cut back by 2 bases and J by 6 bases. Germline values: CDR1 SGHRS, CDR2 YFSETQ. The CDR3 loop spans 14 amino acids.

This chain uses TRBV5-8 with TRBJ2-1, with a weak D call TRBD1 (5 bases). The CDR3 consists of 14 residues. Trimming took off 0 bases at V and 7 bases at J, with 11 bases between the two ends. Germline-derived CDR1 and CDR2 are SGHTS and YDEGEE. The CDR3 loop reads CASSLGAGLNEQFF. DNA of the CDR3: TGTGCCAGCAGCTTGGGGGCAGGGCTAAATGAGCAGTTCTTC.

The gene calls are TRBV5-6 and TRBJ2-7; D may be TRBD2 (5 bases). CDR1 is SGHDT, CDR2 YYEEEE, per germline. The CDR3 spans 13 residues. The germline V and J ends were trimmed by 4 bases and 5 bases, with 13 bases remaining between them. The CDR3 loop reads CASSPGGSNEQYF. DNA of the CDR3: TGTGCCAGCAGCCCGGGTGGGAGCAACGAGCAGTACTTC.

This clone was seen just once. Other nucleotide sequences in the sample specify the same CDR3. V is TRBV27 and J is TRBJ1-1; possible D gene TRBD1, 6 bases. Trimming left V 3 bases short and J 0 bases short, with 8 bases between. CDR1 is MNHEY, CDR2 SMNVEV, per germline (reference sequence). The CDR3 length is 14 residues. CDR3 DNA: TGTGCCAGCAGTTTGGGGGCTTTGAACACTGAAGCTTTCTTT. Its translation: CASSLGALNTEAFF.